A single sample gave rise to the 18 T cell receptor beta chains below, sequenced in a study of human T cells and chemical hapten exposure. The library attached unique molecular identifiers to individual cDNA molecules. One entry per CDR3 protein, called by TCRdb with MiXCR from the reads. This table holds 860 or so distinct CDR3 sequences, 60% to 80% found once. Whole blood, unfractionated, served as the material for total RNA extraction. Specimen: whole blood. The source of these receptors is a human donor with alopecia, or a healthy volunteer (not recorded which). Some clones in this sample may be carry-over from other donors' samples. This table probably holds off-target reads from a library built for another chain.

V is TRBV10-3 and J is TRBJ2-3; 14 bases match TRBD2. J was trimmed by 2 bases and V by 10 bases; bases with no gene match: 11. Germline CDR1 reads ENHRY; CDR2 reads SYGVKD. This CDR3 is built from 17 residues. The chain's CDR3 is CASRSGTSGGPTDTQYF. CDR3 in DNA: TGTGCCAGCAGATCCGGGACTAGCGGGGGTCCCACAGATACGCAGTATTTT.

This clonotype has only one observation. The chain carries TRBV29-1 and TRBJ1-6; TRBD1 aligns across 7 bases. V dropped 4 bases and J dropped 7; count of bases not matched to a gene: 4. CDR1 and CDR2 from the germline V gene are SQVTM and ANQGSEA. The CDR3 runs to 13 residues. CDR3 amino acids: CSVGQGGNSPLHF. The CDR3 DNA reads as TGCAGCGTTGGACAGGGAGGGAATTCACCCCTCCACTTT.

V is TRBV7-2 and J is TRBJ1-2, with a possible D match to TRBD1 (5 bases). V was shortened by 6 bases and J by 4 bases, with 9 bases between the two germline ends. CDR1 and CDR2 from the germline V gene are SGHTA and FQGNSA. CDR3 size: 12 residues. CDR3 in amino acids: CASSTDSYGYTF. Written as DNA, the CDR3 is TGTGCCAGCAGTACTGACAGCTATGGCTACACCTTC.

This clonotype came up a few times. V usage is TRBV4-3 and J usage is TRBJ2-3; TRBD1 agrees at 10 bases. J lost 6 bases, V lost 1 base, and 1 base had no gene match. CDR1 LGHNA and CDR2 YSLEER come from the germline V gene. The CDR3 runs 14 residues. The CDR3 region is CASSQGTGGDTQYF. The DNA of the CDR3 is TGCGCCAGCAGCCAAGGGACAGGGGGGGATACGCAGTATTTT.

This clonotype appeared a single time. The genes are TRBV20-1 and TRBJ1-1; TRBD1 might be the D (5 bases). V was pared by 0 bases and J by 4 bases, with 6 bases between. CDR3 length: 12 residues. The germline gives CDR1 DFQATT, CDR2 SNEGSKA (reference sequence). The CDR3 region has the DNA TGCAGTGCTAGAGAGGGGGTCACTGAAGCTTTCTTT. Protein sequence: CSAREGVTEAFF.

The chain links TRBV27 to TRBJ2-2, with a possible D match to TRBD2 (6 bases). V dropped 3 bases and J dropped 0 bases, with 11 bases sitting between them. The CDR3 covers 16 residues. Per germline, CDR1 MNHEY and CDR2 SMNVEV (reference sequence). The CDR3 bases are TGTGCCAGCAGTTTTTACGGGGGAGCGAACACCGGGGAGCTGTTTTTT. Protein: CASSFYGGANTGELFF.

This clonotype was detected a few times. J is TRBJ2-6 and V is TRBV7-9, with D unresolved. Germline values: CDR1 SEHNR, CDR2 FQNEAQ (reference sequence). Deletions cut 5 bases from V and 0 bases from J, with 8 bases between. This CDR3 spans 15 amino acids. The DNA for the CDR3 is TGTGCCAGCAGCACCCAGGTCTCTGGGGCCAACGTCCTGACTTTC. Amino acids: CASSTQVSGANVLTF.

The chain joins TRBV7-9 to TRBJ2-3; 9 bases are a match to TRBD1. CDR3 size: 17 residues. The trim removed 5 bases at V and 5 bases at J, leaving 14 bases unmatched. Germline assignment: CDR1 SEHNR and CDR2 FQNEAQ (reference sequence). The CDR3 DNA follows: TGTGCCAGCAGCCCAAAACCTTTGGGACAGGGAAGAGATACGCAGTATTTT. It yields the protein CASSPKPLGQGRDTQYF.

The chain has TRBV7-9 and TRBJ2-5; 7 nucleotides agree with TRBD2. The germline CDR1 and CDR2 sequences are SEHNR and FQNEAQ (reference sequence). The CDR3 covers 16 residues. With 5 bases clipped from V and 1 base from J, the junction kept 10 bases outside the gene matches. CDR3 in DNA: TGTGCCAGCAGCCCCAGATCAGGGACTATCCAAGAGACCCAGTACTTC. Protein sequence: CASSPRSGTIQETQYF. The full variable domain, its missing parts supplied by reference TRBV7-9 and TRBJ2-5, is DTGVSQNPRHKITKRGQNVTFRCDPISEHNRLYWYRQTLGQGPEFLTYFQNEAQLEKSRLLSDRFSAERPKGSFSTLEIQRTEQGDSAMYLCASSPRSGTIQETQYFGPGTRLLVL.

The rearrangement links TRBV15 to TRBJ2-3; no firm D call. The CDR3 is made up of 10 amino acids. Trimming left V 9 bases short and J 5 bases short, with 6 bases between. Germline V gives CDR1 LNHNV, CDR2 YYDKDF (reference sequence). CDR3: CATKKDTQYF. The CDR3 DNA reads TGTGCCACTAAAAAAGATACGCAGTATTTT.

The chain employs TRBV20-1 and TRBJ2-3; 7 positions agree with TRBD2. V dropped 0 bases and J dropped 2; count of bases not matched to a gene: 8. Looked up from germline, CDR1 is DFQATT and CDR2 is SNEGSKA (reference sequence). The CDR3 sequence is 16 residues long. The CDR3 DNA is TGCAGTGCTAGAGATTTAGGTAGCGGGCACACAGATACGCAGTATTTT. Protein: CSARDLGSGHTDTQYF.

The CDR3 is CSARWIRGGQHTEAFF. CDR3 coding DNA: TGCAGTGCTAGGTGGATCCGGGGCGGCCAGCACACTGAAGCTTTCTTT. The chain recombines TRBV20-1 with TRBJ1-1; a possible D gene is TRBD1 (5 bases). Per the germline V gene, CDR1 is DFQATT and CDR2 is SNEGSKA (reference sequence). The CDR3 consists of 16 residues. V lost 3 bases, J lost 3 bases, and 20 bases lay in between.

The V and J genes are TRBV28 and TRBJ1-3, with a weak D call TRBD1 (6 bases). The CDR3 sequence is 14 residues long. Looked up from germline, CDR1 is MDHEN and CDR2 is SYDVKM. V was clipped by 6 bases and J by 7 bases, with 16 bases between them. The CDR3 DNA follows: TGTGCCAGCAGCCCACAGGGAAGTAGCAACACCATATATTTT. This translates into CASSPQGSSNTIYF.

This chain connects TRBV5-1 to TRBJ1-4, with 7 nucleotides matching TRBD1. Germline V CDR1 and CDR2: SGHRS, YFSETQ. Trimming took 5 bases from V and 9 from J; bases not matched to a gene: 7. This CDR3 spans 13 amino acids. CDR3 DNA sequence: TGCGCCAGCAGTGGAGGGGGCCGGAAAAAACTGTTTTTT. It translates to CASSGGGRKKLFF.

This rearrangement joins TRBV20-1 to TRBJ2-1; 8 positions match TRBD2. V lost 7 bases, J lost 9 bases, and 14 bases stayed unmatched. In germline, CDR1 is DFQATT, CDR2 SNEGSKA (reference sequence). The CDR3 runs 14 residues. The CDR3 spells CSVLSGTSFTEQFF. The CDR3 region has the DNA TGCAGTGTTCTCTCCGGGACTAGTTTCACTGAGCAGTTCTTC.

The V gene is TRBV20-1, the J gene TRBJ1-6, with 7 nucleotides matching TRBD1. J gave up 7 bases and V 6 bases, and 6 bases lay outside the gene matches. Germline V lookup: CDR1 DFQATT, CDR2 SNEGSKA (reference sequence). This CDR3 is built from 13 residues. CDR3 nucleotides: TGCAGTGCCCCGCTAGGGGGCAATTCACCCCTCCACTTT. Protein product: CSAPLGGNSPLHF.

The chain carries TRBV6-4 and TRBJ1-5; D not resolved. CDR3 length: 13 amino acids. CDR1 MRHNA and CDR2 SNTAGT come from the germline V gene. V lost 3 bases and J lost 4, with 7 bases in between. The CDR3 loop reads CASSEGTNQPQHF. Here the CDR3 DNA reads TGTGCCAGCAGTGAGGGAACAAATCAGCCCCAGCATTTT.

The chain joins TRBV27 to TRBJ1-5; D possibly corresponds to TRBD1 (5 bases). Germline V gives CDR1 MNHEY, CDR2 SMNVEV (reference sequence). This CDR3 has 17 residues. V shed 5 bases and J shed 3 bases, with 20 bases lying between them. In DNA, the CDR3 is TGTGCCAGCAGTAAGCCGGGAGCAGGGCCCCCCAATCAGCCCCAGCATTTT. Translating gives CASSKPGAGPPNQPQHF.